This T cell receptor (beta chain) came from a study of blood T cell repertoires in COVID-19. Study-wide context: There were acute and convalescent COVID-19 samples, and they came from the United States, Italy and Spain.

Trimming stripped 5 bases from V and 1 base from J, with 11 bases between. The CDR3 runs to 15 residues. Looked up from germline, CDR1 is KGHDR and CDR2 is SFDVKD. In Seattle, patients joined the study during active infection and were tracked longitudinally. The method was immunoSEQ multiplex PCR; TCRdb's version includes in-frame clones alone and lacks a portion of them. The data hold some 370,000 clones, with over 75% observed a single time. The sequence derives from a woman aged 25 to 39 with COVID-19, enrolled during active disease. The chain carries TRBV24-1 and TRBJ1-5, with a tentative D call TRBD1 (6 bases). Sample: peripheral blood. The CDR3 protein is CATSGGQGSNQPQHF. CDR3 DNA: TGTGCCACCAGTGGGGGGCAAGGGAGCAATCAGCCCCAGCATTTT.